Listed here are 16 T cell receptor beta chains from one sample, sequenced in a study of T cells in women clearing cervical HPV infection. TCRdb keeps only in-frame clones here, not all; method: immunoSEQ multiplex PCR. The sample holds around 35,000 clones. The sequenced material came from blood buffy coat. Receptors were obtained from a woman between 18 and 70 years old with a cervical HPV16 infection that either progressed to CIN3+ or cleared (not recorded which).

Notes on this clone: The read falls 3 residues short of the CDR3 end, and the missing part is taken from the germline J gene. This sequence joins TRBV10-1 and TRBJ2-7, with no clear D. The germline gives CDR1 WNHNN, CDR2 SYGVQD (reference sequence). CDR3 length: 16 amino acids. The V and J ends lost 7 bases and 0 bases respectively, with 19 bases between them. Here the CDR3 reads CASIEVPPYSSYEQYF. The CDR3 bases that were read are TGCGCCAGCATCGAAGTGCCTCCTTACAGCTCCTACGAG.

CDR3: CASSAGTGTGGYGYTF. Incomplete CDR3 DNA: TGTGCCAGCAGTGCTGGGACAGGGACCGGCGGCTATGGC. The genes are TRBV6-1 and TRBJ1-2, with 9 positions matching TRBD1. The missing CDR3 end, 3 residues past where the read stops, is filled in from the germline J gene. The V gene end was trimmed by 4 bases and the J gene end by 4 bases; junction bases not matched to a gene: 10. CDR3 length equals 16 residues. Germline lookup yields CDR1 MNHNS and CDR2 SASEGT.

On this clone: The CDR3 end falls 3 residues outside the read, so it is completed with the germline J gene. The chain is built from TRBV5-6 and TRBJ2-7; 7 bases match TRBD2. V trimming: 2 bases; J trimming: 2 bases; junction bases outside the gene matches: 4. CDR1 is SGHDT, CDR2 YYEEEE, per germline. There are 14 residues in the CDR3. The sequenced CDR3 bases are TGTGCCAGCAGCTTTGGACTAGACCCCTACGAG. Its protein product is CASSFGLDPYE. The whole CDR3 sequence is CASSFGLDPYEQYF. Together with reference TRBV5-6 and TRBJ2-7, the CDR3 gives the full variable domain: DAGVTQSPTHLIKTRGQQVTLRCSPKSGHDTVSWYQQALGQGPQFIFQYYEEEERQRGNFPDRFSGHQFPNYSSELNVNALLLGDSALYLCASSFGLDPYEQYFGPGTRLTVT.

Points on this clone: With the read ending 3 residues before the CDR3 end, the germline J gene is used to fill in that end. The V and J genes are TRBV30 and TRBJ1-5; TRBD1 agrees at 7 bases. Germline-derived CDR1 and CDR2 are GTSNPN and SVGIG (reference sequence). The CDR3 extends over 15 amino acids. J lost 4 bases, V lost 4 bases, and 10 bases had no gene match. The CDR3 spells CAWTRQGRGNQPQHF. The CDR3 DNA, read in part, is TGTGCCTGGACTCGACAGGGTCGAGGGAATCAGCCC.

On this clone: The CDR3 end is not reached by the read, which stops 3 residues before it; the germline J gene fills it in. This chain links TRBV5-1 with TRBJ1-1; possibly TRBD1 for D (5 bases). The CDR3 runs 15 residues. Deletions cut 4 bases from V and 5 bases from J, with 18 bases between. Germline V lookup: CDR1 SGHRS, CDR2 YFSETQ. CDR3 loop: CASSPRVGGWTEAFF. The part of the CDR3 DNA that was read is TGCGCCAGCAGCCCCCGGGTCGGGGGTTGGACTGAA.

Concerning this clone itself: The read terminates 3 residues before the CDR3 end, so the remaining end is supplied by the germline J gene. Other DNA sequences within the sample encode an identical CDR3. J is TRBJ1-3 and V is TRBV7-2; TRBD1 aligns across 10 bases. The CDR3 length is 15 residues. J lost 4 bases, V lost 5 bases, and 5 bases had no gene match. CDR1 is SGHTA and CDR2 is FQGNSA in the germline V gene. CDR3: CASSRTDRGGNTIYF. The CDR3 DNA, read in part, is TGTGCCAGCAGCCGCACGGACAGGGGGGGAAACACC.

Comments on this clone: The read comes to an end 3 residues before the CDR3 does, leaving the germline J gene to fill in the end. The V call is TRBV7-2, the J call TRBJ2-7, with 13 bases that match TRBD2. This CDR3 contains 14 residues. V lost 5 bases, J lost 6 bases, and 4 bases stayed unmatched. Looked up from germline, CDR1 is SGHTA and CDR2 is FQGNSA. The chain's CDR3 is CASSGTSGTGEQYF. The CDR3 DNA, read in part, is TGTGCCAGCAGCGGGACTAGCGGGACCGGCGAG. Supplemented by reference TRBV7-2 and TRBJ2-7, the full variable domain reads GAGVSQSPSNKVTEKGKDVELRCDPISGHTALYWYRQSLGQGLEFLIYFQGNSAPDKSGLPSDRFSAERTGGSVSTLTIQRTQQEDSAVYLCASSGTSGTGEQYFGPGTRLTVT.

Regarding this clone: Read data end 3 residues before the CDR3 end; the end is taken from the germline J gene. The J gene is TRBJ1-2, the V gene TRBV5-6; D might be TRBD1 (5 bases). The CDR3 runs 15 residues. Germline V lookup: CDR1 SGHDT, CDR2 YYEEEE. The ends were cut back, 0 bases at V and 1 base at J, with 10 bases in the middle. The part of the CDR3 DNA that was read is TGTGCCAGCAGCTTGGAGGCAGGGCATAACTATGGC. Its protein product is CASSLEAGHNYG. The whole CDR3 region reads CASSLEAGHNYGYTF.

Concerning this clone itself: The CDR3 extends 3 residues past the end of the read, so its final part is completed from the germline J gene. This chain links TRBV14 with TRBJ2-7; D gene unclear. V lost 4 bases and J 1 base, leaving 11 bases between the germline ends. The CDR3 length is 14 residues. Germline loops: CDR1 SGHDN, CDR2 FVKESK. CDR3 DNA, as far as it was read: TGTGCCAGCAGCCGAGTGGCAGGTTCCTACGAG. It is translated as CASSRVAGSYE. The entire CDR3 sequence reads CASSRVAGSYEQYF.

As concerns this clone: The read halts 3 residues ahead of the CDR3 end, with the missing end drawn from the germline J gene. The chain carries TRBV20-1 and TRBJ1-6; no definite D call. CDR3 length: 13 residues. CDR1 is DFQATT, CDR2 SNEGSKA, per germline (reference sequence). The V end was cut by 3 bases, the J end by 7 bases, with 10 bases between. Partial CDR3 DNA: TGCAGTGCTAGTAGACTGATAAATTCACCC. Its protein product is CSASRLINSP. The full CDR3 sequence reads CSASRLINSPLHF.

As to this clone: The CDR3 end is not reached by the read, which stops 3 residues before it; the germline J gene fills it in. V is TRBV7-2 and J is TRBJ2-1, with D possibly TRBD2 on 5 matching bases. This CDR3 is built from 15 residues. Trimming cost V 5 bases and J 7 bases, with 18 bases left between them. Germline CDR1 and CDR2: SGHTA and FQGNSA. CDR3 DNA (partial): TGTGCCAGCAGCCCCTCAGGTAAATCGGGGAATGAG. As protein: CASSPSGKSGNE. The entire CDR3 is CASSPSGKSGNEQFF.

CDR3 residues: CASSIGGTRPDTQYF. The sequenced part of the CDR3 DNA is TGTGCCAGTAGTATAGGCGGGACTCGCCCCGATACG. This sequence joins TRBV19 and TRBJ2-3; possibly TRBD2 for D (6 bases). The read halts 3 residues ahead of the CDR3 end, with the missing end drawn from the germline J gene. V was clipped by 1 base and J by 6 bases, with 14 bases between them. The CDR3 is 15 residues long. CDR1 is LNHDA and CDR2 is SQIVND in the germline V gene (reference sequence). The whole variable domain, filled in from reference TRBV19 and TRBJ2-3, reads DGGITQSPKYLFRKEGQNVTLSCEQNLNHDAMYWYRQDPGQGLRLIYYSQIVNDFQKGDIAEGYSVSREKKESFPLTVTSAQKNPTAFYLCASSIGGTRPDTQYFGPGTRLTVL.

A word on this clone: The read ends 3 residues before the CDR3 terminus; that terminus is restored from the germline J gene. V is TRBV19 and J is TRBJ1-1, with 8 bases that match TRBD1. The germline V gene has CDR1 LNHDA and CDR2 SQIVND (reference sequence). Trimming took 10 bases from V and 2 from J; bases not matched to a gene: 6. The CDR3 totals 13 residues. CDR3 amino acids: CATRQGINTEAFF. The DNA read from the CDR3 is TGTGCCACGAGACAGGGGATAAACACTGAA.

Concerning this clone itself: One end of the junction does not line up with germline, which may come from a read error. Coverage ceases 3 residues before the CDR3 finishes, and the germline J gene fills in the end. The sample contains more than one DNA sequence encoding this CDR3. The genes are TRBV7-9 and TRBJ1-3, with TRBD1 matching 11 bases. This CDR3 has 15 amino acids. Per the germline V gene, CDR1 is SEHNR and CDR2 is FQNEAQ (reference sequence). The CDR3 bases that were read are TGTGCCAGCAGCCATAAGGACAGGGGGCTAAACACT. Its translation: CASSHKDRGLNT. The whole CDR3 region reads CASSHKDRGLNTIYF.

Points on this clone: The read comes to an end 3 residues before the CDR3 does, leaving the germline J gene to fill in the end. The rearrangement uses TRBV30 and TRBJ1-2; no clear D. Per germline, CDR1 GTSNPN and CDR2 SVGIG (reference sequence). The CDR3 has 15 amino acids. V gave up 2 bases and J gave up 3 bases, with 16 bases separating them. Partial CDR3 DNA: TGTGCCTGGAGTCCCGAGATAGCCCGGTACTATGGC. It codes for CAWSPEIARYYG. The CDR3 as a whole reads CAWSPEIARYYGYTF. Full variable domain (outside the CDR3, taken from reference TRBV30 and TRBJ1-2): SQTIHQWPATLVQPVGSPLSLECTVEGTSNPNLYWYRQAAGRGLQLLFYSVGIGQISSEVPQNLSASRPQDRQFILSSKKLLLSDSGFYLCAWSPEIARYYGYTFGSGTRLTVV.

Turning to this clone: The read ends 3 residues early relative to the CDR3; the germline J gene fills the gap. J is TRBJ2-3 and V is TRBV18; 8 positions match TRBD1. CDR1 is KGHSH and CDR2 is LQKENI in the germline V gene. CDR3 length: 18 amino acids. CDR3: CASSPRLAGTGHRETQYF. The part of the CDR3 DNA that was read is TGTGCCAGCTCACCACGACTTGCCGGGACAGGACATCGAGAGACG.